Listed below are T cell receptor beta chains from one sample, sequenced in a study of blood T cell repertoires in COVID-19. TCRdb's copy holds only in-frame clones and misses some; the assay was immunoSEQ multiplex PCR. The sample lists approximately 160,000 clones; 75% to 85% were seen once. The specimen was PBMCs or T cells enriched from blood (not recorded which). All receptors come from a middle-aged man who had recovered from COVID-19. The CDR3 runs from the conserved cysteine through the conserved F or W. Fields, in order: CDR3 DNA, CDR3 protein, V gene, clone size, D gene, J gene. D genes are given only for firm matches. Expanded clones get a size class; other rows say once, few or many, or leave the size out.

TGTGCCAGCAGCAAAGACGGGAACACTGAAGCTTTCTTT CASSKDGNTEAFF TRBV21-1 . . TRBJ1-1
TGTGCCAGCAGCTTGCAGGGGTCCCATAATTCACCCCTCCACTTT CASSLQGSHNSPLHF TRBV11-2 . . TRBJ1-6
TGTGCCAGCAGCTTGGGGCCCAGGGATCAGGATACGCAGTATTTT CASSLGPRDQDTQYF TRBV5-6 . . TRBJ2-3
TGCGCCAGCAGCTTCGAAGGACTCGGGACCGGGGAGCTGTTTTTT CASSFEGLGTGELFF TRBV5-1 . . TRBJ2-2
TGTGCCAGCAGCGCGGGACAGGGTATTACTGAAGCTTTCTTT CASSAGQGITEAFF TRBV7-8 . TRBD1 TRBJ1-1
TGTGCCAGCATGACAGGGAACACCGGGGAGCTGTTTTTT CASMTGNTGELFF TRBV12-3/TRBV12-4 . . TRBJ2-2
TGTGCCAGTATTAGCTCCTCTGGAAACACCATATATTTT CASISSSGNTIYF TRBV6-5 . . TRBJ1-3
TGTGCCAGTAGTGCCATGCAGGGACTCAATCAGCCCCAGCATTTT CASSAMQGLNQPQHF TRBV19 . . TRBJ1-5
TGTGCCAGCTCACCGCAGGCCGACTCTGGAAACACCATATATTTT CASSPQADSGNTIYF TRBV18 . . TRBJ1-3
TGTGCCAGCAGACCGACAGGGAATAATTCACCCCTCCACTTT CASRPTGNNSPLHF TRBV6-5 . TRBD1 TRBJ1-6
TGTGCCAGTACTCCTCAGGACAGGGGGCTCGCCTATGGCTACACCTTC CASTPQDRGLAYGYTF TRBV19 few TRBD1 TRBJ1-2
TGTGCCAGCAACCAACCAGGTTTTGTCACTGAAGCTTTCTTT CASNQPGFVTEAFF TRBV6-5 once . TRBJ1-1
TGTGCCAGGGGCCCGGGGGCGGGGGAGAACACCGGGGAGCTGTTTTTT CARGPGAGENTGELFF TRBV11-2 medium-sized . TRBJ2-2
TGTGCCAGCAGCTTATCAGCTGGGGGCGGTTACGAGCAGTACTTC CASSLSAGGGYEQYF TRBV7-9 . . TRBJ2-7
TGTGCCAGCAGCTTACAGGGACAGCTGACAGCTTTCTTT CASSLQGQLTAFF TRBV13 . TRBD1 TRBJ1-1
TGTGCCAGCAGCCCCAGGACTAGCGGGAACACCGGGGAGCTGTTTTTT CASSPRTSGNTGELFF TRBV13 . TRBD2 TRBJ2-2
TGCGCCAGCAGCTTCGGGACTGCGGGGACAGATACGCAGTATTTT CASSFGTAGTDTQYF TRBV5-1 . . TRBJ2-3
TGTGCCAGCAGCTTGGAGGGACTCGGAGGTCAGCCCCAGCATTTT CASSLEGLGGQPQHF TRBV5-5 . . TRBJ1-5
TGTGCCACCAGCAGAAGAGTCGGGGGGGCAAATGAGCAGTTCTTC CATSRRVGGANEQFF TRBV15 few TRBD2 TRBJ2-1
TGTGCCAGCAGCCGGGGCCAGGCAGGGGGGAACACAGATACGCAGTATTTT CASSRGQAGGNTDTQYF TRBV7-3 . . TRBJ2-3
TGTGCCAGCAGCCGAATCACCCGTCGAGGAGCGGGGGGGCAAGATACGCAGTATTTT CASSRITRRGAGGQDTQYF TRBV11-2 . TRBD2 TRBJ2-3
TGTGCCAGCAGTTTAAGCGGCGGAGATGAAAAACTGTTTTTT CASSLSGGDEKLFF TRBV28 . . TRBJ1-4
TGTGCCAGCAGCGCGCGGGGGGGGGATACGCAGTATTTT CASSARGGDTQYF TRBV3-1/TRBV3-2 . TRBD2 TRBJ2-3
TGTGCCAGCAGTTCTCAGACAGATACGCAGTATTTT CASSSQTDTQYF TRBV13 . . TRBJ2-3
TGTGCCAGCAGTGAAATAAGCGGACTAGTGTCCGGGGAGCTGTTTTTT CASSEISGLVSGELFF TRBV6-1 . TRBD2 TRBJ2-2
TGTGCCTGGAGTCACCGGGACAGGGTAACCGGGGAGCTGTTTTTT CAWSHRDRVTGELFF TRBV30 . TRBD1 TRBJ2-2
TGTGCCAGCAGCCGAGCGGGTCGCACAGATACGCAGTATTTT CASSRAGRTDTQYF TRBV5-4 . . TRBJ2-3
TGTGCCAGCAGTTCGACAGAGACAGATACGCAGTATTTT CASSSTETDTQYF TRBV6-5 . . TRBJ2-3
TGCGCCAGCAGCCCGAGCGGTCACACAGATACGCAGTATTTT CASSPSGHTDTQYF TRBV5-1 . . TRBJ2-3
TGTGCCAGCAGTTCGGGGGGGGGCGGCCTTGCTGAGCAGTTCTTC CASSSGGGGLAEQFF TRBV6-5 . TRBD2 TRBJ2-1
TGTGCCAGCAAACTAGCGGGGGGTATCACCGGGGAGCTGTTTTTT CASKLAGGITGELFF TRBV2 . TRBD2 TRBJ2-2
TGCGCCAGCAGCTGGGATATCCCGGGACAGGGGGCATTGGATGGCTACACCTTC CASSWDIPGQGALDGYTF TRBV5-1 . TRBD1 TRBJ1-2
TGTGCCAGCAGTAGGGACAGGGTAGAGCCCCAGCATTTT CASSRDRVEPQHF TRBV12-3/TRBV12-4 few TRBD1 TRBJ1-5
TGTGCCAGTAGCCCCCGGGACTTGGGTAAAGCTTTCTTT CASSPRDLGKAFF TRBV19 . . TRBJ1-1
TGTGCCAGCAGCGCAGGGCAAGAGACCCAGTACTTC CASSAGQETQYF TRBV2 . . TRBJ2-5
TGTGCCAGCTCTGGGACAGGGGGCACTGAAGCTTTCTTT CASSGTGGTEAFF TRBV18 . TRBD1 TRBJ1-1
TGTGCCAGCAGCTTATTTTCAGGGATGTTCGGGGAGCTGTTTTTT CASSLFSGMFGELFF TRBV11-3 . . TRBJ2-2
TGTGCCAGCAGTAAAACTAGCGGGAGCTACAATGAGCAGTTCTTC CASSKTSGSYNEQFF TRBV27 . TRBD2 TRBJ2-1
TGTGCCAGCAGTGACAGGGTTGATGGTAATTCACCCCTCCACTTT CASSDRVDGNSPLHF TRBV6-1 . . TRBJ1-6
TGTGCCAGCAGAGGAGACAGGGGCGACTATGGCTACACCTTC CASRGDRGDYGYTF TRBV2 . TRBD1 TRBJ1-2
TGTGCCTGGAGTGTACCCCCAGGGCCCCTCCACTTT CAWSVPPGPLHF TRBV30 few . TRBJ1-6
TGTGCCAGCAGTTCTCATACAGGGGGATCAAACTATGGCTACACCTTC CASSSHTGGSNYGYTF TRBV27 . TRBD1 TRBJ1-2
TGTGCCAGCAGCCAAGAAGGGGACAGGGCTGGCGGCTACACCTTC CASSQEGDRAGGYTF TRBV3-1/TRBV3-2 . TRBD1 TRBJ1-2
TGTGCCAGCAGTGAAGTGCTAGCAGGGGGGGAGACCCAGTACTTC CASSEVLAGGETQYF TRBV2 . . TRBJ2-5
TGTGCCAGTAGTATCGACAGGGTGAGCGAAAAACTGTTTTTT CASSIDRVSEKLFF TRBV19 . TRBD1 TRBJ1-4
TGTGCCAGCGAGCCCACTACAGGGGCCTATGGCTACACCTTC CASEPTTGAYGYTF TRBV6-5 . TRBD1 TRBJ1-2
TGTGCCAGCAGCCTTCAGGGGTTTAGGACTGAAGCTTTCTTT CASSLQGFRTEAFF TRBV7-9 . . TRBJ1-1
TGTGCCATCAGTGATCTGGGGGGCCAAGAGACCCAGTACTTC CAISDLGGQETQYF TRBV10-3 . . TRBJ2-5
TGTGCCAGCAGCTTTATTAATTCACCCCTCCACTTT CASSFINSPLHF TRBV7-9 . . TRBJ1-6
TGTGCCAGCAGCTTACAACGGGACACTGAAGCTTTCTTT CASSLQRDTEAFF TRBV7-3 . . TRBJ1-1
TGCGCCAGCAGCCCGTCTACTGGACAGGGTAATCAGCCCCAGCATTTT CASSPSTGQGNQPQHF TRBV5-1 few TRBD1 TRBJ1-5
TGTGCCAGCAGTTACTCGTCGTCGTCTCGGCAGTACTTC CASSYSSSSRQYF TRBV6-5 . . TRBJ2-7
TGTGCCTGGAGAGGTCAGGGGCACGGAAACACCATATATTTT CAWRGQGHGNTIYF TRBV30 . . TRBJ1-3
TGTGCCAGCAGGTGGACTTGGGGTTATGAGACCCAGTACTTC CASRWTWGYETQYF TRBV27 once . TRBJ2-5
TGTGCCAGCTCACTTGGACAGGGAGATCAGCCCCAGCATTTT CASSLGQGDQPQHF TRBV18 . TRBD1 TRBJ1-5
TGTGCCAGCAGTACCTTAAAGGGGTCCGGCTACACCTTC CASSTLKGSGYTF TRBV2 few . TRBJ1-2
TGTGCCAGCAGCGCTCGACAGGGTTCGTCCCAGTACTTC CASSARQGSSQYF TRBV9 . TRBD1 TRBJ2-5
TGCGCCAGCAGTCAAGACAGGGTCGTGGGGAATCAGCCCCAGCATTTT CASSQDRVVGNQPQHF TRBV23-1 few TRBD1 TRBJ1-5
TGTGCCAGCAGGTCCACAGGGGGTATCGACAATGAGCAGTTCTTC CASRSTGGIDNEQFF TRBV6-5 . TRBD1 TRBJ2-1